Each of the 23 T cell receptor beta chains below was sequenced from the same sample in a study of human T cells and chemical hapten exposure. TCRdb used MiXCR to reprocess the RACE reads, holding one entry per CDR3 protein. The table includes about 82,000 distinct CDR3 sequences, approximately 6.6% detected once. Time point defined: patch test 2, 6 weeks after DPC sensitization. As to treatment: therapeutic diphenylcyclopropenone sensitization with weekly scalp DPC. The material sequenced was whole blood, taken in connection with sensitization to the hapten diphenylcyclopropenone (DPC). The receptors were sampled from a woman aged 30 to 39 with alopecia areata. Some clones in this sample may be carry-over from other donors' samples.

This rearrangement joins TRBV7-9 to TRBJ2-6; no clear D. The CDR3 runs 14 residues. V was trimmed by 5 bases and J by 9 bases, leaving 14 bases between them. CDR1 is SEHNR, CDR2 FQNEAQ, per germline (reference sequence). DNA of the CDR3: TGTGCCAGCAGCCTCGACCGAGGCGGCAACGTCCTGACTTTC. This gives the protein CASSLDRGGNVLTF.

This clonotype was observed many times. This chain uses TRBV12-3 or TRBV12-4 with TRBJ1-1; D possibly corresponds to TRBD1 (6 bases). There are 14 residues in the CDR3. Trimming left V 5 bases short and J 4 bases short, with 14 bases between. The CDR3 DNA reads as TGTGCCAGCAGTCCTCAACAGGGTCGCACTGAAGCTTTCTTT. Amino acids: CASSPQQGRTEAFF.

This clonotype has at least ten counts. This rearrangement joins TRBV4-2 to TRBJ2-7; 7 bases are shared with TRBD1. From germline, CDR1 is LGHNA and CDR2 YNFKEQ. Trimming at V came to 1 base and at J to 5 bases, leaving 11 bases not matched to a gene. This CDR3 contains 16 residues. CDR3 nucleotides: TGTGCCAGCAGCCAAGGGGAGAAGACAGGGCCCCACGAGCAGTACTTC. Its translation: CASSQGEKTGPHEQYF.

Of note for this clonotype: The junction and the germline gene differ at one end; a read error may be behind it. The CDR3: CASSSGTERVAYQSQHF. The DNA of the CDR3 is TGTGCCAGCAGCTCCGGGACTGAAAGGGTGGCTTATCAGTCCCAGCATTTT. The rearrangement uses TRBV7-8 and TRBJ1-5; possibly TRBD1 for D (5 bases). The CDR3 contains 17 residues. CDR1 and CDR2 from the germline V gene are SGHVS and FQNEAQ.

This clonotype was observed many times. V and J are TRBV2 and TRBJ1-5; 12 bases map to TRBD1. CDR3 length: 14 residues. Germline CDR1 is SNHLY and CDR2 is FYNNEI. The J segment lost 7 bases and the V segment lost 8 bases, leaving 6 bases of the junction unmatched. The CDR3 protein is CASSGTGGRQPQHF. CDR3 DNA sequence: TGTGCCAGCTCCGGGACAGGGGGCCGACAGCCCCAGCATTTT.

This clonotype was recorded at least ten times. This chain joins TRBV2 and TRBJ1-3; D may be TRBD1 (6 bases). Germline lookup yields CDR1 SNHLY and CDR2 FYNNEI. CDR3 size: 15 residues. Trimming removed 6 bases at V and 2 bases at J, with 14 bases between. CDR3 protein: CASRAGVFTGNTIYF. The CDR3 DNA reads as TGTGCCAGCAGAGCAGGGGTTTTTACTGGAAACACCATATATTTT.

This clonotype was picked up many times. This chain uses TRBV2 with TRBJ2-3; 9 nucleotides match TRBD1. The CDR3 is made up of 15 amino acids. The V gene's germline CDR1 is SNHLY and CDR2 FYNNEI. V gave up 5 bases and J gave up 1 base; unmatched junction bases: 4. CDR3 bases: TGTGCCAGCAGTTCGCGGACAGGGGGCACAGATACGCAGTATTTT. It translates to CASSSRTGGTDTQYF. Full variable domain (outside the CDR3, taken from reference TRBV2 and TRBJ2-3): EPEVTQTPSHQVTQMGQEVILRCVPISNHLYFYWYRQILGQKVEFLVSFYNNEISEKSEIFDDQFSVERPDGSNFTLKIRSTKLEDSAMYFCASSSRTGGTDTQYFGPGTRLTVL.

The sample holds many counts of this clonotype. The chain recombines TRBV6-5 with TRBJ1-1; 8 bases are shared with TRBD1. The CDR3 has 16 residues. V lost 5 bases, J lost 1 base, and 9 bases stayed unmatched. Germline assignment: CDR1 MNHEY and CDR2 SVGAGI. CDR3 DNA sequence: TGTGCCAGCAGTAGAGGACAGGGTATCACGAACACTGAAGCTTTCTTT. Protein: CASSRGQGITNTEAFF.

This clonotype occurred many times. V and J are TRBV7-9 and TRBJ2-1; 8 nucleotides align to TRBD2. CDR1 and CDR2 from the germline V gene are SEHNR and FQNEAQ (reference sequence). With V trimmed by 1 base and J by 6 bases, 11 bases remained unmatched. The CDR3 runs to 17 residues. The CDR3, as DNA: TGTGCCAGCAGCTTAGTTGTCTCCAGCGGGGGATCCAATGAGCAGTTCTTC. This codes for CASSLVVSSGGSNEQFF.

This clonotype was seen a few times. The chain carries TRBV27 and TRBJ1-2, with a weak D call TRBD1 (5 bases). This CDR3 has 15 residues. Germline lookup yields CDR1 MNHEY and CDR2 SMNVEV (reference sequence). With 2 bases removed from V and 7 bases from J, the gap between germline ends came to 17 bases. CDR3 sequence reads: CASSLEGWGAVGYTF. CDR3 coding DNA: TGTGCCAGCAGTTTAGAGGGGTGGGGCGCGGTTGGCTACACCTTC.

In its sample, this clonotype was seen a few times. This chain uses TRBV12-3 or TRBV12-4 with TRBJ1-2, with D perhaps TRBD1 (5 bases). CDR3 length: 12 amino acids. The V end lost 5 bases, the J end lost 7 bases, and 11 bases lay between the germline ends. The CDR3 spells CASSPLGGGYTF. DNA for the CDR3: TGTGCCAGCAGTCCCCTCGGGGGTGGCTACACCTTC.

This clonotype has at least ten counts. The chain uses TRBV7-2 and TRBJ2-3, with a possible D match to TRBD2 (6 bases). Between the trimmed V and J ends, which lost 7 bases and 4 bases, there was a span of 12 bases. The CDR3 totals 13 residues. Germline V lookup: CDR1 SGHTA, CDR2 FQGNSA. CDR3 in amino acids: CASNRAGSDTQYF. In DNA, the CDR3 is TGTGCCAGCAATCGAGCGGGTTCAGATACGCAGTATTTT.

The V and J genes are TRBV29-1 and TRBJ1-1; D not resolved. The germline gives CDR1 SQVTM, CDR2 ANQGSEA. The CDR3 has 13 amino acids. In DNA, the CDR3 is TGCAGAGGGAAAAAGGGAAGGGAGACTGAAGCTTTCTTT. Its protein is CRGKKGRETEAFF. Full variable domain (rest looked up from reference TRBV29-1 and TRBJ1-1): SAVISQKPSRDICQRGTSLTIQCQVDSQVTMMFWYRQQPGQSLTLIATANQGSEATYESGFVIDKFPISRPNLTFSTLTVSNMSPEDSSIYLCRGKKGRETEAFFGQGTRLTVV.

This clonotype came up many times. CDR3 loop: CASSKKGNTIYF. CDR3 coding DNA: TGTGCCAGCAGTAAGAAGGGAAACACCATATATTTT. The chain carries TRBV28 and TRBJ1-3; D not resolved. CDR1 MDHEN and CDR2 SYDVKM come from the germline V gene. V gave up 5 bases and J gave up 4 bases, with 6 bases separating them. The CDR3 loop spans 12 amino acids.

This clonotype occurred many times. The J gene is TRBJ2-3, the V gene TRBV7-2, with a weak D call TRBD1 (8 bases). V lost 5 bases to trimming and J lost 1 base, with 22 bases between them. Germline CDR1 reads SGHTA; CDR2 reads FQGNSA. There are 18 residues in the CDR3. The CDR3 region has the DNA TGTGCCAGCAGCCCGGGGACAGGATGGGGGAGGGGCACAGATACGCAGTATTTT. It is translated as CASSPGTGWGRGTDTQYF.

This clonotype has a count of ten or more. The rearrangement links TRBV29-1 to TRBJ2-5, with TRBD1 matching 7 bases. This CDR3 region has 13 residues. The V gene's germline CDR1 is SQVTM and CDR2 ANQGSEA. Trimming took 6 bases from V and 3 from J; bases not matched to a gene: 7. This CDR3 reads CSVAAGTEETQYF. The CDR3 region has the DNA TGCAGCGTCGCAGCCGGGACAGAAGAGACCCAGTACTTC.

This clonotype showed up just a few times. V is TRBV27 and J is TRBJ1-1, with 9 bases fitting TRBD1. CDR3 length: 15 amino acids. Germline V gene data show CDR1 as MNHEY and CDR2 as SMNVEV (reference sequence). V was clipped by 6 bases and J by 4 bases; unmatched bases: 9. CDR3: CASRFNGQGPTEAFF. The CDR3 DNA sequence: TGTGCCAGCAGATTTAATGGACAGGGGCCCACTGAAGCTTTCTTT.

This clonotype was seen at least ten times. The chain is built from TRBV29-1 and TRBJ1-2; unclear D gene. V was shortened by 3 bases and J by 4 bases, with 12 bases between the two germline ends. The germline V gene encodes CDR1 SQVTM and CDR2 ANQGSEA. This CDR3 spans 13 amino acids. The CDR3 sequence: CSVDLEIGYGYTF. The CDR3 region has the DNA TGCAGCGTTGATTTGGAAATTGGCTATGGCTACACCTTC.

This clonotype was recorded at least ten times. The chain couples TRBV29-1 to TRBJ2-6, with no clear D. CDR3 size: 15 residues. The germline CDR1 and CDR2 sequences are SQVTM and ANQGSEA. V was pared by 2 bases and J by 4 bases, with 12 bases between. The CDR3 coding sequence is TGCAGCGTTGAAAAGATACTGGCCGGGGCCAACGTCCTGACTTTC. This gives the protein CSVEKILAGANVLTF.

This clonotype appeared a few times. The chain employs TRBV4-2 and TRBJ1-2; 7 bases fit TRBD1. The CDR3 spans 15 residues. V trimming: 3 bases; J trimming: 10 bases; junction bases outside the gene matches: 14. Germline values: CDR1 LGHNA, CDR2 YNFKEQ. The CDR3 region has the DNA TGTGCCAGCAGCCACGAACAGGGGCGGCTATCTGACTACACCTTC. It encodes CASSHEQGRLSDYTF.

Many counts were recorded for this clonotype. The chain links TRBV12-3 or TRBV12-4 to TRBJ1-1, with 9 bases that match TRBD1. V lost 6 bases, J lost 4 bases, and 12 bases stayed unmatched. The CDR3 loop spans 16 amino acids. CDR3 bases: TGTGCCAGCAGGCGAGGGACAGGGAAAGGAAGCACTGAAGCTTTCTTT. Its protein is CASRRGTGKGSTEAFF.

This clonotype appeared a few times. The chain employs TRBV29-1 and TRBJ2-5, with 8 positions matching TRBD2. The junction had 10 bases not matched to a gene; V was cut back by 5 bases and J by 2 bases. Per germline, CDR1 SQVTM and CDR2 ANQGSEA. The CDR3 is 15 amino acids. CDR3 nucleotide sequence: TGCAGCGTTACGGATCTCGGGGGGGTTCAAGAGACCCAGTACTTC. Protein: CSVTDLGGVQETQYF.

The CDR3 bases are TGCAGTGCTAGTACGACGGGGGGGCACTGGTACGAGCAGTACTTC. Amino acid sequence: CSASTTGGHWYEQYF. The chain is built from TRBV20-1 and TRBJ2-7; 8 bases fit TRBD2. V was clipped by 3 bases and J by 4 bases; unmatched bases: 11. This CDR3 comprises 15 residues. CDR1 is DFQATT, CDR2 SNEGSKA, per germline (reference sequence).